What follows is one T cell receptor (beta chain) and its context. This sample is part of a study of T cells expressing NK-cell markers. TCRdb reprocessed the 5' RACE reads and keeps a single row for each CDR3 protein, giving no DNA. In total, the table holds about 450,000 distinct CDR3 sequences. Looked up from germline, CDR1 is SQVTM and CDR2 is ANQGSEA. There are 12 residues in the CDR3. This TCR derives from a woman aged 18-70 years in good health. This chain joins TRBV29-1 and TRBJ2-3; TCRdb's assignment of TRBD1 cannot be checked, as there is no DNA. The material sequenced was blood T cells: a sorted CD56 or NKG2C T cell subset, CD4+ or CD8+ T cells, or bulk PBMC T cells (not recorded which). The CDR3 loop reads CSVDLGVDTQYF.